This is a list of T cell receptor beta chains from one sample in a study of blood T cell repertoires in COVID-19. The table came from immunoSEQ multiplex PCR; TCRdb's copy has only in-frame clones and leaves some out. The repertoire has 200,000 to 250,000 clones, 88% of them found once; the top ten carry 1.5% to 2%. The sequencing sample was made of peripheral blood. These receptors all stem from a man between 65 and 85 years old with acute or convalescent COVID-19. Each CDR3 is given with its conserved first and last residue. Each record gives: CDR3 DNA, CDR3 protein, J gene, V gene, D gene, clone size. The D gene is left open where the match is weak. Expanded clones get a size class; other rows say once, few or many, or leave the size out.

TGTGCCAGCAGTTCAGGGGACCAAGAGACCCAGTACTTC | CASSSGDQETQYF | TRBJ2-5 | TRBV28 | - | -
TGTGCCAGCAGGGGGGAGGGCCGCTCTGGAAACACCATATATTTT | CASRGEGRSGNTIYF | TRBJ1-3 | TRBV28 | - | -
TGTGCCAGCAGCTTAGCGCCGGGACTAGCAGGAAAAAACATTCAGTACTTC | CASSLAPGLAGKNIQYF | TRBJ2-4 | TRBV7-2 | TRBD2 | -
TGTGCCAGCACTGGGGGACTAGCGGGAGGGAAAGATACGCAGTATTTT | CASTGGLAGGKDTQYF | TRBJ2-3 | TRBV2 | TRBD2 | -
TGTGCCAGCAGCCAAGGATGGGGGGGAAAAGGGCCCCAGCATTTT | CASSQGWGGKGPQHF | TRBJ1-5 | TRBV3-1/TRBV3-2 | - | -
TGTGCCAGCAGCCGCTGGGGAGGCTCTGGGGCCAACGTCCTGACTTTC | CASSRWGGSGANVLTF | TRBJ2-6 | TRBV28 | - | -
TGTGCCAGTAGAAACGGACAGCTTAATGAAAAACTGTTTTTT | CASRNGQLNEKLFF | TRBJ1-4 | TRBV19 | - | -
TGTGCCACCAGCAGAGGGGGACTAGCGGGAATATATGAGCAGTTCTTC | CATSRGGLAGIYEQFF | TRBJ2-1 | TRBV15 | TRBD2 | -
TGTGCCAGCAGCAACTCGGGACAGATGAACACTGAAGCTTTCTTT | CASSNSGQMNTEAFF | TRBJ1-1 | TRBV4-2 | TRBD1 | -
TGTGCCAGCAGCTCTGAGGACAGGACCGGGGAGCTGTTTTTT | CASSSEDRTGELFF | TRBJ2-2 | TRBV13 | TRBD1 | -
TGCAGCGTTGAAGAAAGCTTCTATGGCTACACCTTC | CSVEESFYGYTF | TRBJ1-2 | TRBV29-1 | - | -
TGTGCCAGCAGCTTAGAGCTGACAGGGAACTCTGGAAACACCATATATTTT | CASSLELTGNSGNTIYF | TRBJ1-3 | TRBV7-6 | TRBD1 | -
TGTGCCAGCAGTTTTGACTCGGGGTTCGGACAGGAGGGCTATGGCTACACCTTC | CASSFDSGFGQEGYGYTF | TRBJ1-2 | TRBV28 | TRBD1 | once
TGTGCCAGCAGACCTCTAGGACTAGGTGGCACAGATACGCAGTATTTT | CASRPLGLGGTDTQYF | TRBJ2-3 | TRBV27 | TRBD2 | -
TGCGCCAGCAGCTCTAGGGGTTTCGAAGCTTTCTTT | CASSSRGFEAFF | TRBJ1-1 | TRBV5-1 | - | -
TGTGCCAGCAGCTTAGGGAGAGGGATTGCTGAAAAACTGTTTTTT | CASSLGRGIAEKLFF | TRBJ1-4 | TRBV5-5 | - | -
TGTGCCAGCTCACCAAGGCTAGATGGTTCCTACGAGCAGTACTTC | CASSPRLDGSYEQYF | TRBJ2-7 | TRBV18 | - | -
TGTGCCAGCAGCCTCAGAAATTCACCCCTCCACTTT | CASSLRNSPLHF | TRBJ1-6 | TRBV5-8 | - | -
TGTGCCAGCAGCAACGGACTAGCGTGGGAGACCCAGTACTTC | CASSNGLAWETQYF | TRBJ2-5 | TRBV6-5 | TRBD2 | -
TGCGCCAGCAGCCAAGCATCGGGACAGGGGTTTTACGAGCAGTACTTC | CASSQASGQGFYEQYF | TRBJ2-7 | TRBV4-1 | TRBD1 | -
TGTGCCAGCACCCCTATCTGGACAGGGAAACTAAGCAATCAGCCCCAGCATTTT | CASTPIWTGKLSNQPQHF | TRBJ1-5 | TRBV28 | TRBD1 | -
TGTGCCAGTAGTATGGGCATGGGGACAGGTCAGGGGTACAATGAGCAGTTCTTC | CASSMGMGTGQGYNEQFF | TRBJ2-1 | TRBV19 | TRBD1 | -
TGTGCCAGTAGTATCGCACCGGGCAATCAGCCCCAGCATTTT | CASSIAPGNQPQHF | TRBJ1-5 | TRBV19 | - | -
TGTGCCAGCAGCGTGGCCGGGAGCCCAACCTACGAGCAGTACTTC | CASSVAGSPTYEQYF | TRBJ2-7 | TRBV9 | - | -
TGTGCCAGCTCGGGGACATCAGCGGGAGGCTTCTACGAGCAGTACTTC | CASSGTSAGGFYEQYF | TRBJ2-7 | TRBV28 | TRBD2 | few
TGTGCCAGCAGCCCTCCCACTATCTACAATGAGCAGTTCTTC | CASSPPTIYNEQFF | TRBJ2-1 | TRBV3-1/TRBV3-2 | - | once
TGCGCCAGCAGCTTGCCGACTGCGGGAGGTTCAGATACGCAGTATTTT | CASSLPTAGGSDTQYF | TRBJ2-3 | TRBV5-1 | TRBD2 | -
TGTGCCAGCAGACAAGCCCCCGACAGGGGGCACTCCTACGAGCAGTACTTC | CASRQAPDRGHSYEQYF | TRBJ2-7 | TRBV14 | TRBD1 | -
TGTGCCAGCAGTTGGACAGGGTATGGAACTGAAGCTTTCTTT | CASSWTGYGTEAFF | TRBJ1-1 | TRBV28 | TRBD1 | -
TGTGCCTGGGCTCGGACAGTCTGGGAGCAGTTCTTC | CAWARTVWEQFF | TRBJ2-1 | TRBV30 | - | -
TGTGCCAGCAGCGTAGAAGGACAAGTATCCGGAAACACCATATATTTT | CASSVEGQVSGNTIYF | TRBJ1-3 | TRBV9 | - | -
TGTGCCAGCTCACCATTTATGAACACTGAAGCTTTCTTT | CASSPFMNTEAFF | TRBJ1-1 | TRBV18 | - | -
TGTGCCAGCAGCAACAAGAAGAAGACAGGGGGACTTGCTTACGAGCAGTACTTC | CASSNKKKTGGLAYEQYF | TRBJ2-7 | TRBV21-1 | - | -
TGTGCCAGCAGCCACCCCCTAGCGGGAGGGGCCGGGGAGCTGTTTTTT | CASSHPLAGGAGELFF | TRBJ2-2 | TRBV7-3 | TRBD2 | -
TGTGCTAGTGGTTGGGGGACAGCAACTAATGAAAAACTGTTTTTT | CASGWGTATNEKLFF | TRBJ1-4 | TRBV12-5 | TRBD1 | -
TGTGCCAGCAGTGAAGGTTTCTTCGGAGTGTCGTCCAACGTCCTGACTTTC | CASSEGFFGVSSNVLTF | TRBJ2-6 | TRBV6-1 | - | -
TGCGCCAGCAGCCTTGGGACAGGGAGCTCCTATAATTCACCCCTCCACTTT | CASSLGTGSSYNSPLHF | TRBJ1-6 | TRBV4-3 | TRBD1 | -
TGTGCCAGCAGTGAAGTCCGGACAGGGTGGAACACCGGGGAGCTGTTTTTT | CASSEVRTGWNTGELFF | TRBJ2-2 | TRBV6-1 | TRBD1 | once
TGTGCCAGCAGCCCCGGTATTGCTAGCGGTACAGATACGCAGTATTTT | CASSPGIASGTDTQYF | TRBJ2-3 | TRBV14 | TRBD2 | -
TGTGCCCAGAACGGGGAGCTGTTTTTT | CAQNGELFF | TRBJ2-2 | TRBV21-1 | - | -
TGTGCCAGCAGCCCATTAGCGGGAGAAGATACCGGGGAGCTGTTTTTT | CASSPLAGEDTGELFF | TRBJ2-2 | TRBV5-5 | TRBD2 | -